This TCR beta chain was profiled in a study of prognosis after radiotherapy for stage I lung cancer. V was pared by 0 bases and J by 3 bases, with 6 bases between. This CDR3 spans 15 amino acids. Germline V CDR1 and CDR2: SGHAT, FQDESV (reference sequence). By frequency in the sample, this clonotype is medium-sized. Genomic DNA yielded TCR beta CDR3, amplified by two-round multiplex PCR. Primers specific to each TRBV and TRBJ gene drove first-round PCR. MiXCR, run by TCRdb on the multiplex PCR reads, gives a single entry per CDR3 protein. The sample lists about 17,000 distinct CDR3 sequences, approximately 17% occurring once.

This clonotype was sampled from a donor at least 50 years old with non-small cell lung cancer. The rearrangement uses TRBV11-1 and TRBJ2-6, with D unclear. Sequences were derived from PBMCs, sampled before or after stereotactic body radiation therapy (not recorded which). CDR3 nucleotides: TGTGCCAGCAGCTTAGCCCTGTATGGGGCCAACGTCCTGACTTTC. Amino acid sequence: CASSLALYGANVLTF.